Listed below are T cell receptor beta chains from one sample, sequenced in a study of cytomegalovirus exposure and HLA in healthy donors. The method was immunoSEQ multiplex PCR; TCRdb's version includes in-frame clones alone and lacks a portion of them. The sample holds about 210,000 clones, about four fifths seen once. What was sequenced was PBMCs. The receptor source for this set is a woman between 50 and 59 years old in good health and CMV-seropositive. Both conserved end residues are part of each CDR3. D genes are given only for firm matches. Part of the rows lack a size; the others show once, few, many or a class for expanded clones.

V gene: TRBV7-3
D gene: TRBD1
clone size: NA
J gene: TRBJ1-2
CDR3 DNA: TGTGCCAGCAGCCCGCAAACATCCGGGACAGGGAAAGGCTACACCTTC
CDR3 protein: CASSPQTSGTGKGYTF

V gene: TRBV19
D gene: NA
clone size: NA
J gene: TRBJ1-2
CDR3 DNA: TGTGCCAGTTCCAAGGCACAGGGAGACTATGGCTACACCTTC
CDR3 protein: CASSKAQGDYGYTF

V gene: TRBV5-6
D gene: NA
clone size: few
J gene: TRBJ1-6
CDR3 DNA: TGTGCCAGCAGCTTGGGGGGGGGACCCCTCCACTTT
CDR3 protein: CASSLGGGPLHF

V gene: TRBV2
D gene: TRBD1
clone size: once
J gene: TRBJ1-2
CDR3 DNA: TGTGCCAGTCCAGACAGGGCGGGAGGCTACACCTTC
CDR3 protein: CASPDRAGGYTF

V gene: TRBV5-4
D gene: NA
clone size: NA
J gene: TRBJ2-7
CDR3 DNA: TGTGCCAGCACCTTAAACAGGGTTTCAGGGGAGCAGTACTTC
CDR3 protein: CASTLNRVSGEQYF

V gene: TRBV6-1
D gene: NA
clone size: once
J gene: TRBJ2-7
CDR3 DNA: TGTGCCAGCAGTGAAAGGATAGACAGGCCCTGGACATGGTACTTC
CDR3 protein: CASSERIDRPWTWYF

V gene: TRBV4-3
D gene: NA
clone size: few
J gene: TRBJ1-1
CDR3 DNA: TGCGCCAGCAGCCAAGAGCCAGGAACGCACACTGAAGCTTTCTTT
CDR3 protein: CASSQEPGTHTEAFF

V gene: TRBV27
D gene: TRBD2
clone size: few
J gene: TRBJ2-3
CDR3 DNA: TGTGCCAGCACCAGAGCGGGGGCAGATACGCAGTATTTT
CDR3 protein: CASTRAGADTQYF

V gene: TRBV5-4
D gene: NA
clone size: NA
J gene: TRBJ1-1
CDR3 DNA: TGTGCCAGCAGCTACCGACAGTATGGGAACACTGAAGCTTTCTTT
CDR3 protein: CASSYRQYGNTEAFF

V gene: TRBV5-1
D gene: NA
clone size: NA
J gene: TRBJ2-7
CDR3 DNA: TGCGCCAGCAGCCATCGTCCCGGGACTGCCTACGAGCAGTACTTC
CDR3 protein: CASSHRPGTAYEQYF

V gene: TRBV5-1
D gene: TRBD1
clone size: NA
J gene: TRBJ1-2
CDR3 DNA: TGCGCCAGCAGCTTGAGTACAGGGGCAACCCCAGGCTACACCTTC
CDR3 protein: CASSLSTGATPGYTF

V gene: TRBV18
D gene: NA
clone size: NA
J gene: TRBJ2-5
CDR3 DNA: TGTGCCAGCTCACCACACGAGGGCAGTCAAGAGACCCAGTACTTC
CDR3 protein: CASSPHEGSQETQYF

V gene: TRBV5-6
D gene: NA
clone size: few
J gene: TRBJ2-3
CDR3 DNA: TGTGCCAGCAGCTTGTATCAGGCTGGGTCAGATACGCAGTATTTT
CDR3 protein: CASSLYQAGSDTQYF

V gene: TRBV25-1
D gene: NA
clone size: once
J gene: TRBJ1-2
CDR3 DNA: TGTGCCAGCAGTGACTTCAACAGGGTTCAGGATGGCTACACCTTC
CDR3 protein: CASSDFNRVQDGYTF

V gene: TRBV27
D gene: NA
clone size: NA
J gene: TRBJ2-7
CDR3 DNA: TGTGCCAGCACCTCCTCAGGGCTAGGCGAGCAGTACTTC
CDR3 protein: CASTSSGLGEQYF

V gene: TRBV1
D gene: NA
clone size: few
J gene: TRBJ1-1
CDR3 DNA: TGCACCAGCAGCCAACCCCGGACAGGGGCGGGGAACACTGAAGCTTTCTTT
CDR3 protein: CTSSQPRTGAGNTEAFF

V gene: TRBV30
D gene: NA
clone size: NA
J gene: TRBJ1-1
CDR3 DNA: TGTGCCTGGAGTGGTCTTAACACTGAAGCTTTCTTT
CDR3 protein: CAWSGLNTEAFF

V gene: TRBV11-2
D gene: NA
clone size: NA
J gene: TRBJ1-2
CDR3 DNA: TGTGCCAGCAGCCCACGAGCGGGGGGGTACGGCTACACCTTC
CDR3 protein: CASSPRAGGYGYTF

V gene: TRBV9
D gene: TRBD1
clone size: few
J gene: TRBJ2-1
CDR3 DNA: TGTGCCAGCAGCTTAGGACAGGGGGCGCCCTACAATGAGCAGTTCTTC
CDR3 protein: CASSLGQGAPYNEQFF

V gene: TRBV6-6
D gene: NA
clone size: NA
J gene: TRBJ2-3
CDR3 DNA: TGTGCCAGCAGTTATCCCCCCAGGGTCACAGATACGCAGTATTTT
CDR3 protein: CASSYPPRVTDTQYF

V gene: TRBV27
D gene: TRBD2
clone size: once
J gene: TRBJ2-5
CDR3 DNA: TGTGCCAGCAGTTTTCTAGCGGGGGGGGAGACCCAGTACTTC
CDR3 protein: CASSFLAGGETQYF

V gene: TRBV5-8
D gene: NA
clone size: NA
J gene: TRBJ2-3
CDR3 DNA: TGTGCCAGCAGCTTGGCGAGTTCGCGGGGCACAGATACGCAGTATTTT
CDR3 protein: CASSLASSRGTDTQYF

V gene: TRBV15
D gene: TRBD2
clone size: once
J gene: TRBJ2-1
CDR3 DNA: TGTGCCACCAGCAGAGTTAGCGGGGGTGCGACGAATGAGCAGTTCTTC
CDR3 protein: CATSRVSGGATNEQFF

V gene: TRBV2
D gene: TRBD1
clone size: NA
J gene: TRBJ2-1
CDR3 DNA: TGTGCCAGCACCGGGACAGGGAGTGGGGGAAGTGAGCAGTTCTTC
CDR3 protein: CASTGTGSGGSEQFF

V gene: TRBV11-3
D gene: NA
clone size: NA
J gene: TRBJ2-1
CDR3 DNA: TGTGCCAGCAGCTTGGCGAGGAGCAATGAGCAGTTCTTC
CDR3 protein: CASSLARSNEQFF

V gene: TRBV4-1
D gene: TRBD1
clone size: NA
J gene: TRBJ1-1
CDR3 DNA: TGCGCCAGCAGCCAAGCCCTTTCGAGGGGGCCTGGTCGCGACACTGAAGCTTTCTTT
CDR3 protein: CASSQALSRGPGRDTEAFF

V gene: TRBV9
D gene: TRBD2
clone size: NA
J gene: TRBJ2-5
CDR3 DNA: TGTGCCAGCAGCTCATTTAAGGGACTAGCGGGTTCAGAGACCCAGTACTTC
CDR3 protein: CASSSFKGLAGSETQYF

V gene: TRBV18
D gene: TRBD1
clone size: once
J gene: TRBJ1-6
CDR3 DNA: TGTGCCAGCTCATTTTGGACAGGGGGGGAAGAATCCCTCCACTTT
CDR3 protein: CASSFWTGGEESLHF

V gene: TRBV28
D gene: TRBD1
clone size: once
J gene: TRBJ1-4
CDR3 DNA: TGTGCCAGCAGTAGTCCTTGGACAGGGGAGCGGGAAAAACTGTTTTTT
CDR3 protein: CASSSPWTGEREKLFF

V gene: TRBV19
D gene: NA
clone size: NA
J gene: TRBJ1-1
CDR3 DNA: TGTGCCAGTAGTATAGGGCAGAACACTGAAGCTTTCTTT
CDR3 protein: CASSIGQNTEAFF

V gene: TRBV5-1
D gene: NA
clone size: once
J gene: TRBJ1-1
CDR3 DNA: TGCGCCAGCAGCTTGGCCTCGAGGGACACTGAAGCTTTCTTT
CDR3 protein: CASSLASRDTEAFF

V gene: TRBV28
D gene: NA
clone size: NA
J gene: TRBJ1-4
CDR3 DNA: TGTGCCAGCAGTTTAGAGGGATCAACTAATGAAAAACTGTTTTTT
CDR3 protein: CASSLEGSTNEKLFF

V gene: TRBV7-2
D gene: NA
clone size: few
J gene: TRBJ1-2
CDR3 DNA: TGTGCCAGCAGCGTCCGGGGGATGGAAGGCTACACCTTC
CDR3 protein: CASSVRGMEGYTF

V gene: TRBV27
D gene: NA
clone size: NA
J gene: TRBJ1-2
CDR3 DNA: TGTGCCAGCAGTTCCGGATCCCTAGAGGATGGCTACACCTTC
CDR3 protein: CASSSGSLEDGYTF

V gene: TRBV5-1
D gene: NA
clone size: NA
J gene: TRBJ1-6
CDR3 DNA: TGCGCCAGCAGCTTAACGACAGCAAATAATTCACCCCTCCACTTT
CDR3 protein: CASSLTTANNSPLHF

V gene: TRBV30
D gene: TRBD2
clone size: NA
J gene: TRBJ2-5
CDR3 DNA: TGTGCCTGGGGACCGGGACTACAAGAGACCCAGTACTTC
CDR3 protein: CAWGPGLQETQYF

V gene: TRBV18
D gene: TRBD1
clone size: NA
J gene: TRBJ2-7
CDR3 DNA: TGTGCCAGCTCACCGGACAGGAACAGGTACGAGCAGTACTTC
CDR3 protein: CASSPDRNRYEQYF

V gene: TRBV4-1
D gene: NA
clone size: NA
J gene: TRBJ2-7
CDR3 DNA: TGCGCCAGCAGCCAACTGACTGGTTACGAGCAGTACTTC
CDR3 protein: CASSQLTGYEQYF

V gene: TRBV6-4
D gene: TRBD1
clone size: NA
J gene: TRBJ2-1
CDR3 DNA: TGTGCCAGCAGCGTACGGGACAGGGAGTACAATGAGCAGTTCTTC
CDR3 protein: CASSVRDREYNEQFF

V gene: TRBV10-2
D gene: NA
clone size: NA
J gene: TRBJ1-5
CDR3 DNA: TGCGCCAGCAGTGAGACAGGGAAGACCCATCAGCCCCAGCATTTT
CDR3 protein: CASSETGKTHQPQHF

V gene: TRBV18
D gene: NA
clone size: NA
J gene: TRBJ1-1
CDR3 DNA: TGTGCCAGCTCCGTGGACAACACAGAAGCTTTCTTT
CDR3 protein: CASSVDNTEAFF

V gene: TRBV6-5
D gene: TRBD1
clone size: once
J gene: TRBJ2-1
CDR3 DNA: TGTGCCAGCATCGGGACAGCCAATTACAATGAGCAGTTCTTC
CDR3 protein: CASIGTANYNEQFF

V gene: TRBV5-3
D gene: NA
clone size: few
J gene: TRBJ1-1
CDR3 DNA: TGTGCCAGAAGCCCGAGCCTACAGGGAATGAACACTGAAGCTTTCTTT
CDR3 protein: CARSPSLQGMNTEAFF

V gene: TRBV19
D gene: NA
clone size: NA
J gene: TRBJ1-1
CDR3 DNA: TGTGCCAGTAGTATCTATTACAGGGAGAACACTGAAGCTTTCTTT
CDR3 protein: CASSIYYRENTEAFF

V gene: TRBV4-2
D gene: NA
clone size: NA
J gene: TRBJ1-4
CDR3 DNA: TGTGCCAGCAGCCAAGCCCCGACTGAGGAAAAACTGTTTTTT
CDR3 protein: CASSQAPTEEKLFF

V gene: TRBV5-6
D gene: TRBD1
clone size: once
J gene: TRBJ1-2
CDR3 DNA: TGTGCCAGCAGCTTGAGCCCCGGGACAGGGAGCTATGGCTACACCTTC
CDR3 protein: CASSLSPGTGSYGYTF

V gene: TRBV11-1
D gene: NA
clone size: NA
J gene: TRBJ1-4
CDR3 DNA: TGTGCCAGCACCCCCCAGGCGGGGAACGATGAAAAACTGTTTTTT
CDR3 protein: CASTPQAGNDEKLFF

V gene: TRBV4-1
D gene: NA
clone size: NA
J gene: TRBJ1-2
CDR3 DNA: TGCGCCAGCAGCCAACGCGGGGGGAGAGGATTCGAAAGCTATGGCTACACCTTC
CDR3 protein: CASSQRGGRGFESYGYTF

V gene: TRBV5-4
D gene: NA
clone size: NA
J gene: TRBJ1-2
CDR3 DNA: TGTGCCAGCAGCTTGGCAGGGTCTCGGGGCTACACCTTC
CDR3 protein: CASSLAGSRGYTF

V gene: TRBV7-2
D gene: NA
clone size: once
J gene: TRBJ1-1
CDR3 DNA: TGTGCCAGCAGCTTGAGGGGGGGGCTTGAGGACACTGAAGCTTTCTTT
CDR3 protein: CASSLRGGLEDTEAFF

V gene: TRBV7-2
D gene: TRBD2
clone size: once
J gene: TRBJ2-7
CDR3 DNA: TGTGCCAGCAGCAGGCGGGGGGCTTACGAGCAGTACTTC
CDR3 protein: CASSRRGAYEQYF

V gene: TRBV9
D gene: TRBD2
clone size: NA
J gene: TRBJ2-2
CDR3 DNA: TGTGCCAGCAGCGCGAGACTAGCGGGGGGGCCCGGGGAGCTGTTTTTT
CDR3 protein: CASSARLAGGPGELFF

V gene: TRBV6-1
D gene: TRBD2
clone size: few
J gene: TRBJ2-3
CDR3 DNA: TGTGCCAGCAGTGAAAGTAGGGCTAGCGGGGGAGGGACGCAGTGGACGCAGTATTTT
CDR3 protein: CASSESRASGGGTQWTQYF

V gene: TRBV6-5
D gene: NA
clone size: NA
J gene: TRBJ2-7
CDR3 DNA: TGTGCCAGCTCCCGGGACAAAATCTCCTACGAGCAGTACTTC
CDR3 protein: CASSRDKISYEQYF

V gene: TRBV28
D gene: TRBD1
clone size: NA
J gene: TRBJ1-1
CDR3 DNA: TGTGCCAGCAGCCCCTCCGACAGGGTTAGAACTGAAGCTTTCTTT
CDR3 protein: CASSPSDRVRTEAFF

V gene: TRBV7-8
D gene: NA
clone size: NA
J gene: TRBJ1-5
CDR3 DNA: TGTGCCAGCAGCTTATTGGCCGCCAGGGGTCAGCCCCAGCATTTT
CDR3 protein: CASSLLAARGQPQHF

V gene: TRBV27
D gene: NA
clone size: NA
J gene: TRBJ2-7
CDR3 DNA: TGTGCCAGCAGGGGGGCCAGCTCCTACGAGCAGTACTTC
CDR3 protein: CASRGASSYEQYF